The rows below give T cell receptor beta chains drawn from one sample of a study of shared clonotypes between healthy human individuals. TCRdb keeps only in-frame clones here, not all; method: immunoSEQ multiplex PCR. The table has more than 1.2 million clones, 98% to 99% seen once; the top ten hold roughly 0.36%. Sequencing used naive CD4+ T cells sorted from blood. These receptors originate from a man between 25 and 39 years old in good health. Both conserved end residues are part of each CDR3. The D gene is left open where the match is weak. Size is stated for part of the rows, as once, few or many counts, or as a class when the clone is expanded.

v_call	clone_size	d_call	j_call	cdr3_length	cdr3_nt	cdr3_aa
TRBV6-5	.	.	TRBJ2-5	15	TGTGCCAGCAGCCCTTTTGTGGGGTCCCAAGAGACCCAGTACTTC	CASSPFVGSQETQYF
TRBV7-9	once	TRBD1	TRBJ1-1	16	TGTGCCAGCAGCTTAGCCGGGACAGGGTTGAACACTGAAGCTTTCTTT	CASSLAGTGLNTEAFF
TRBV7-2	.	.	TRBJ1-1	9	TGTGCCAGCAGCTCTAAAGCTTTCTTT	CASSSKAFF
TRBV29-1	.	.	TRBJ2-1	14	TGCAGCGACCGCCCCCAGGGGGGTGGGTTTGAGCAGTTCTTC	CSDRPQGGGFEQFF
TRBV18	.	TRBD1	TRBJ2-1	15	TGTGCCAGCTCACTCCGGGACAGTTCCTACAATGAGCAGTTCTTC	CASSLRDSSYNEQFF
TRBV28	.	TRBD1	TRBJ1-4	16	TGTGCCAGCCATCCAATCACAGGGGTCCCGATTGAAAAACTGTTTTTT	CASHPITGVPIEKLFF
TRBV6-1	.	TRBD1	TRBJ2-3	13	TGTGCCAGCAGTGAAACCTCCGGGACAGCGCAGTATTTT	CASSETSGTAQYF
TRBV14	.	TRBD2	TRBJ2-7	14	TGTGCCAGCAGCCAGACTAGCGGGAGGCTCGAGCAGTACTTC	CASSQTSGRLEQYF
TRBV2	.	.	TRBJ2-3	12	TGTGCCAGCAGTGAGCTACCAGATACGCAGTATTTT	CASSELPDTQYF
TRBV7-2	.	TRBD1	TRBJ1-2	16	TGTGCCAGCAGCTTAGCAGACCGCACAGGGGGCTATGGCTACACCTTC	CASSLADRTGGYGYTF
TRBV14	.	.	TRBJ2-6	15	TGTGCCAGCAGCCGGCAGGTCTCTGGGGCCAACGTCCTGACTTTC	CASSRQVSGANVLTF
TRBV11-2	.	TRBD2	TRBJ2-1	15	TGTGCCAGCAGCGGCCGGGGGGAATCCTACAATGAGCAGTTCTTC	CASSGRGESYNEQFF
TRBV28	.	.	TRBJ1-2	14	TGTGCCAGCAGTCCTGACAGGCCGGACTATGGCTACACCTTC	CASSPDRPDYGYTF
TRBV5-1	.	TRBD1	TRBJ2-1	16	TGCGCCAGCAGCACTATTGGACAGGGGGTCCACAATGAGCAGTTCTTC	CASSTIGQGVHNEQFF
TRBV4-2	.	.	TRBJ2-2	15	TGTGCCAGCAGCCCGCGCGAGCGGGACACCGGGGAGCTGTTTTTT	CASSPRERDTGELFF
TRBV6-5	once	.	TRBJ1-5	13	TGTGCCAGCAGTTACTCGATCAATCAGCCCCAGCATTTT	CASSYSINQPQHF
TRBV11-2	.	.	TRBJ1-3	14	TGTGCCAGCAGCTTAAAGGGGGCTGGAAACACCATATATTTT	CASSLKGAGNTIYF